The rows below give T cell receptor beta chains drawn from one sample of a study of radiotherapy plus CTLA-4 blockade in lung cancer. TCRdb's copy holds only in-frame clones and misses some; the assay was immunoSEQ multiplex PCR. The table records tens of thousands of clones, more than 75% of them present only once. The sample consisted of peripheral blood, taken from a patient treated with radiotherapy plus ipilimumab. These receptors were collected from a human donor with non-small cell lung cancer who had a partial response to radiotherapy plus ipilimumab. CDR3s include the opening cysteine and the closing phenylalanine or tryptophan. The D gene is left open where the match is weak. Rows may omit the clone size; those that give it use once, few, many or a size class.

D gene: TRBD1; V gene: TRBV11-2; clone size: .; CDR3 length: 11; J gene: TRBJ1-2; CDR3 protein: CASSRTGGYTF; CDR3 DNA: TGTGCCAGCAGTCGGACAGGCGGCTACACCTTC
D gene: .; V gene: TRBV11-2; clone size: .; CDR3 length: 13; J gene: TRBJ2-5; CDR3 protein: CASSFQGWETQYF; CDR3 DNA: TGTGCCAGCAGCTTTCAGGGTTGGGAGACCCAGTACTTC
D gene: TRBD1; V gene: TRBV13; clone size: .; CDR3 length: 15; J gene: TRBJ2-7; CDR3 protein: CASSSGTESSYEQYF; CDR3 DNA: TGTGCCAGCAGCTCCGGGACAGAGAGCTCCTACGAGCAGTACTTC
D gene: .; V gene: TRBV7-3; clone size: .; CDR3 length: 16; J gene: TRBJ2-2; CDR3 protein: CASSSHTRGRTGELFF; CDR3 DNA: TGTGCCAGCAGCTCCCACACGCGGGGAAGAACCGGGGAGCTGTTTTTT
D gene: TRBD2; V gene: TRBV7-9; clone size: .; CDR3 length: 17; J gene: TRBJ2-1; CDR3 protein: CASSLSVRTSSYNEQFF; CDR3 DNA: TGTGCCAGCAGCTTATCGGTTCGGACTAGCTCCTACAATGAGCAGTTCTTC
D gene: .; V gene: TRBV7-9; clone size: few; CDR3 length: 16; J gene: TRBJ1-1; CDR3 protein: CASSLAAGTTNTEAFF; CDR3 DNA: TGTGCCAGCAGCTTAGCCGCCGGGACAACGAACACTGAAGCTTTCTTT
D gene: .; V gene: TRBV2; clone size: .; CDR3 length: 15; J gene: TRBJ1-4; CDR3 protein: CASSAQGSRNEKLFF; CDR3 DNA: TGTGCCAGCAGTGCTCAGGGATCGAGGAATGAAAAACTGTTTTTT
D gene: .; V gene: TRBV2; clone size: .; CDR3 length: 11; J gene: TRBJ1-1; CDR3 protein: CASRPYSEAFF; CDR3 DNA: TGTGCCAGCAGGCCCTACAGTGAAGCTTTCTTT
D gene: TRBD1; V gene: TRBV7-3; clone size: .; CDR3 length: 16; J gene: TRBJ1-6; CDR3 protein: CASSLHRDRGNSPLHF; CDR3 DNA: TGTGCCAGCAGCTTGCACCGGGACAGGGGTAATTCACCCCTCCACTTT
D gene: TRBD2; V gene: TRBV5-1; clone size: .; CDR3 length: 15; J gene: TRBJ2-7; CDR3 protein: CASSSLGGGAYEQYF; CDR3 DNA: TGCGCCAGCAGCTCTCTTGGGGGAGGGGCCTACGAGCAGTACTTC
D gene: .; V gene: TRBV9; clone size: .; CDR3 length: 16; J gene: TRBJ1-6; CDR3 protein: CASSVDPGRRDSPLHF; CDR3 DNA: TGTGCCAGCAGCGTAGATCCGGGTAGGAGGGATTCACCCCTCCACTTT
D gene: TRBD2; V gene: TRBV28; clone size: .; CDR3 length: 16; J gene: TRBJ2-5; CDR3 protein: CASRTPGLAGLGTQYF; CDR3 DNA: TGTGCCAGCAGGACACCGGGACTAGCGGGCCTCGGGACCCAGTACTTC
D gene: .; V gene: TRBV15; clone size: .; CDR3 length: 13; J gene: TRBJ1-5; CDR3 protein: CATSIQLNQPQHF; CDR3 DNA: TGTGCCACCAGCATACAACTAAATCAGCCCCAGCATTTT
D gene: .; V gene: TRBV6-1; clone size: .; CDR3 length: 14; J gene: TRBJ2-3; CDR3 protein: CASIAGSGTDTQYF; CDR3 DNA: TGTGCCAGCATCGCCGGGAGCGGCACAGATACGCAGTATTTT
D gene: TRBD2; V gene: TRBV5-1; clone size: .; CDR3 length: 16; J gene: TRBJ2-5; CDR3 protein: CASRTGGPSPPETQYF; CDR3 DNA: TGCGCCAGCAGAACGGGAGGGCCTTCGCCCCCGGAGACCCAGTACTTC
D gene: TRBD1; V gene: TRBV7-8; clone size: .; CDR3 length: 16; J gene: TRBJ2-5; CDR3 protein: CASSPSTGTRRETQYF; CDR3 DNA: TGTGCCAGCAGCCCGTCGACAGGGACCAGGAGGGAGACCCAGTACTTC
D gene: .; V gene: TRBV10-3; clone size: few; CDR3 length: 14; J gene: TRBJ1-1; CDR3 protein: CAILPRVGGTEAFF; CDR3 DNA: TGTGCCATACTACCGAGGGTCGGGGGAACTGAAGCTTTCTTT